The present T cell receptor (beta chain) was sequenced within a study of cytomegalovirus exposure and HLA in healthy donors. The wider study: Within an early data release were 65 million to 90 million unique TCRs drawn from HLA-typed donors. Study-level points and caveats: Most sequenced TCRs were rare (though some public TCRs occurred in many donors). Later analysis indicated greater clonal expansion among HLA-associated TCR beta chains than among equally common other chains.

Comments on this clone: Its antigen is undetermined.

V lost 6 bases, J lost 0 bases, and 9 bases lay in between. CDR3 length equals 14 residues. Germline CDR1 MNHNS, CDR2 SASEGT. Both 60 Vbeta primers and 13 Jbeta primers went into the PCR. Generated by immunoSEQ multiplex PCR, the TCRdb table keeps only in-frame clones and is missing some. Its table records about 190,000 clones. The V gene is TRBV6-1, the J gene TRBJ2-1; tentative D call: TRBD1 (5 bases). Material for sequencing was PBMCs. The sequence derives from a woman in her 30s in good health and CMV-seropositive. The chain's CDR3 is CASSRESSYNEQFF. DNA of the CDR3: TGTGCCAGCAGCAGGGAAAGCTCCTACAATGAGCAGTTCTTC.